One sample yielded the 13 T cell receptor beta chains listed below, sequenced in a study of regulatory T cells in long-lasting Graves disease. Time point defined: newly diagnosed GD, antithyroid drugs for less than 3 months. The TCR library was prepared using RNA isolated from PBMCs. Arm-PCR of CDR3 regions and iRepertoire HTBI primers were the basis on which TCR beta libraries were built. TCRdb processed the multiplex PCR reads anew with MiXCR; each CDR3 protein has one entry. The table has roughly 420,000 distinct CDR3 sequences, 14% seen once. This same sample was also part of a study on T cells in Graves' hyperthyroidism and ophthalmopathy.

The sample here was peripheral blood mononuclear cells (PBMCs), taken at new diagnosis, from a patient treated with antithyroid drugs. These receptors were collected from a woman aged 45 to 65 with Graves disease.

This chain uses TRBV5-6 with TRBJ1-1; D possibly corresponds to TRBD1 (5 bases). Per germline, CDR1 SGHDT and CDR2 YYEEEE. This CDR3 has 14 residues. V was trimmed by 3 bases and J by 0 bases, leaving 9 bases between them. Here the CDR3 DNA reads TGTGCCAGCAGCTGGGACTACATGAACACTGAAGCTTTCTTT. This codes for CASSWDYMNTEAFF. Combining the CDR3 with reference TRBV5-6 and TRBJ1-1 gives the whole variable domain DAGVTQSPTHLIKTRGQQVTLRCSPKSGHDTVSWYQQALGQGPQFIFQYYEEEERQRGNFPDRFSGHQFPNYSSELNVNALLLGDSALYLCASSWDYMNTEAFFGQGTRLTVV.

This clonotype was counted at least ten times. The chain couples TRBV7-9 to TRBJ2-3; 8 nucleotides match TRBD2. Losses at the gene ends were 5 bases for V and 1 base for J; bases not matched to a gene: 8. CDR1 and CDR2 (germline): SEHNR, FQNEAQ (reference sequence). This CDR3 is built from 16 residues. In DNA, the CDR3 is TGTGCCAGCAGCCTCCCCCGTAGCGGGGGCACAGATACGCAGTATTTT. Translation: CASSLPRSGGTDTQYF.

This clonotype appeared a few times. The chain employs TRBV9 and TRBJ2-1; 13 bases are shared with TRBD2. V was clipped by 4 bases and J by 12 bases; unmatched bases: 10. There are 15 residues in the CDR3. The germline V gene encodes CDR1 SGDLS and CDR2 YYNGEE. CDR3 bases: TGTGCCAGCAGCCCAAGACTAGCGGGAGGTATGTGGCAGTTCTTC. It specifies CASSPRLAGGMWQFF.

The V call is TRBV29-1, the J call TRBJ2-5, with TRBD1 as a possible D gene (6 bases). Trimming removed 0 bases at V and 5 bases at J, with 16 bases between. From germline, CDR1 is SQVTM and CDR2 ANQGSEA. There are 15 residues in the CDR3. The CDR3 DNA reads TGCAGCGTTGAAGAGTCGGGACAACTGGGGGAGACCCAGTACTTC. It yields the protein CSVEESGQLGETQYF.

The CDR3 is CASSYRSLETQYF. CDR3 DNA sequence: TGTGCCAGCAGTTACAGAAGCTTAGAGACCCAGTACTTC. The V call is TRBV6-9, the J call TRBJ2-5; D unresolved. The ends were cut back, 3 bases at V and 4 bases at J, with 9 bases in the middle. The CDR3 sequence is 13 residues long. Germline assignment: CDR1 MNHGY and CDR2 SVAAGI.

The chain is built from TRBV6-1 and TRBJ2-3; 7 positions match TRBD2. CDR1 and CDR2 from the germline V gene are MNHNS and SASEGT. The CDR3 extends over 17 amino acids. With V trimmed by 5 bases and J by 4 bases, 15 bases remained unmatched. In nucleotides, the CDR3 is TGTGCCAGCAGTCGATTCCGAGGAGCGGGGAGGGCAGATACGCAGTATTTT. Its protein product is CASSRFRGAGRADTQYF.

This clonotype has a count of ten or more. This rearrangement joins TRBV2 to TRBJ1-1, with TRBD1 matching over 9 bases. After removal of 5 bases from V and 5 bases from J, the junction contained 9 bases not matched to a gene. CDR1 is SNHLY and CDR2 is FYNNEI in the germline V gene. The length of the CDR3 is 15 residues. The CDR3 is CASSQSGQGRTEAFF. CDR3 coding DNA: TGTGCCAGCAGTCAATCTGGACAGGGGAGGACTGAAGCTTTCTTT.

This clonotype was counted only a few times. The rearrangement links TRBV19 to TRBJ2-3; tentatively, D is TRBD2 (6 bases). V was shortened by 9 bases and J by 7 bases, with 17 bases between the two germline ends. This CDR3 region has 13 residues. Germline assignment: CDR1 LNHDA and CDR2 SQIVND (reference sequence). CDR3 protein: CASSLGEENTQYF. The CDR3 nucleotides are TGTGCCAGCTCTTTGGGGGAGGAAAATACGCAGTATTTT.

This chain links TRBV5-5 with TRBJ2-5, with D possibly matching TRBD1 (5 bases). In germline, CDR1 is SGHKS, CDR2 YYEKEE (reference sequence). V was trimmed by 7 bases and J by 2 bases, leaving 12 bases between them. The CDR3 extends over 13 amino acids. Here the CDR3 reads CASADRNQETQYF. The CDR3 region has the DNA TGTGCCAGCGCCGACAGAAATCAAGAGACCCAGTACTTC.

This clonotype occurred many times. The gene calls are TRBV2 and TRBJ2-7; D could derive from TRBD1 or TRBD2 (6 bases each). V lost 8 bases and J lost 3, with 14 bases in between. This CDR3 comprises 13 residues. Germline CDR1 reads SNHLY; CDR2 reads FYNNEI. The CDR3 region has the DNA TGTGCCAGCCATCGGGGGCGCAGCTACGAGCAGTACTTC. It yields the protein CASHRGRSYEQYF. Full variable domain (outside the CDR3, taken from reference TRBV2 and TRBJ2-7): EPEVTQTPSHQVTQMGQEVILRCVPISNHLYFYWYRQILGQKVEFLVSFYNNEISEKSEIFDDQFSVERPDGSNFTLKIRSTKLEDSAMYFCASHRGRSYEQYFGPGTRLTVT.

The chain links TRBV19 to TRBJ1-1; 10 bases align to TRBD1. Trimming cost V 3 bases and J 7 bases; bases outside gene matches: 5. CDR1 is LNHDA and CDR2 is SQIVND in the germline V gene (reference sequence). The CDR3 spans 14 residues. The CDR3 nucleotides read TGTGCCAGTAGTATCCCCGACAGGGGGCTTGAAGCTTTCTTT. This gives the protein CASSIPDRGLEAFF.

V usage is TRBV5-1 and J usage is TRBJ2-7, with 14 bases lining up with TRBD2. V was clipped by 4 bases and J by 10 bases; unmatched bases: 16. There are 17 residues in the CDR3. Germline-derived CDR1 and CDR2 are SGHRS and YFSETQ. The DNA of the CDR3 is TGCGCCAGCAGCGACGGGGGACTAGCGGGAGACGTTACGAGCCAGTACTTC. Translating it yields CASSDGGLAGDVTSQYF.

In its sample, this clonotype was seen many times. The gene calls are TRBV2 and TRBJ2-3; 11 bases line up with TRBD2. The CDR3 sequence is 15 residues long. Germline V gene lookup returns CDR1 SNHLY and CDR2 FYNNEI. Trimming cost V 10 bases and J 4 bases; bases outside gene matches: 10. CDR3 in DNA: TGTGCCACCAAAATAGCGGGAGGGCCCGCAGATACGCAGTATTTT. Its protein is CATKIAGGPADTQYF.